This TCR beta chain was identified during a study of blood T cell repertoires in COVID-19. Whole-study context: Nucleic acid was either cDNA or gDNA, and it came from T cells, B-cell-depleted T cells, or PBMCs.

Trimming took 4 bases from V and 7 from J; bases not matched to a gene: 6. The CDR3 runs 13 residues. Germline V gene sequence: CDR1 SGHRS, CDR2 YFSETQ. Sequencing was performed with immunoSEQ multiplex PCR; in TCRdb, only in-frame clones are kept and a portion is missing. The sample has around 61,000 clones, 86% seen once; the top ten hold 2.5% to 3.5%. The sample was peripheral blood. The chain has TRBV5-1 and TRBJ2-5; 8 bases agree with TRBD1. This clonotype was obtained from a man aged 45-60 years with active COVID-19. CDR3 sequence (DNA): TGCGCCAGCAGCCAGTTGACAGGGGCGACCCAGTACTTC. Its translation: CASSQLTGATQYF.